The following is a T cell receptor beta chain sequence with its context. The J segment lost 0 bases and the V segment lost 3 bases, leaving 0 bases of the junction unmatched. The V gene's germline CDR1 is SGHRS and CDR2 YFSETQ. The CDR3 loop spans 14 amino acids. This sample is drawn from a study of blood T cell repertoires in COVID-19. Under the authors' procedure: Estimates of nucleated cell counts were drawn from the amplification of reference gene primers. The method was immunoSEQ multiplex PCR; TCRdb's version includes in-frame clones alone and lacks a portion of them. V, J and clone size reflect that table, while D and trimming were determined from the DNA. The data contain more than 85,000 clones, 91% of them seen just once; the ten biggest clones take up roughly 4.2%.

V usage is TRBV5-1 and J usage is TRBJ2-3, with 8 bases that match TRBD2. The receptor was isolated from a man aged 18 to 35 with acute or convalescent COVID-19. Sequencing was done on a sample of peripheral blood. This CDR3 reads CASSSGGSTDTQYF. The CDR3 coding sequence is TGCGCCAGCAGCTCGGGGGGGAGCACAGATACGCAGTATTTT.